The 11 T cell receptor beta chains below all came from one sample that was sequenced in a study of CD8 T cells in ankylosing spondylitis. Each CDR3 protein gets one entry after TCRdb re-called the 5' RACE reads with MiXCR. The table shows roughly 150,000 distinct CDR3 sequences, with roughly 31% occurring only once. Sequenced: synovial fluid, either unsorted or a sorted T cell fraction (not recorded which). These receptors were taken from a male donor with ankylosing spondylitis.

There are a few counts of this clonotype. The CDR3 region is CASSLATVGAYEQYF. CDR3 bases: TGTGCCAGCAGTTTAGCGACCGTAGGTGCCTACGAGCAGTACTTC. The genes are TRBV12-3 or TRBV12-4 and TRBJ2-7, with D hard to call. The CDR3 runs to 15 residues. The V end was cut by 0 bases, the J end by 2 bases, with 11 bases between.

V is TRBV7-3 and J is TRBJ2-1, with TRBD2 identical over 8 bases. The CDR3 spans 18 residues. Per the germline V gene, CDR1 is SGHTA and CDR2 is FQGTGA. The ends lost 1 base at V and 0 bases at J; junction bases unmatched: 8. Here the CDR3 DNA reads TGTGCCAGCAGCTTAAACCCGGGAGGGGCGAGCTCCTACAATGAGCAGTTCTTC. The encoded protein is CASSLNPGGASSYNEQFF.

Only a few counts were recorded for this clonotype. The rearrangement uses TRBV27 and TRBJ2-1, with D hard to call. The V gene lost 5 bases and the J gene lost 0 bases, with 14 bases spanning the gap. CDR3 size: 16 residues. Germline CDR1 is MNHEY and CDR2 is SMNVEV (reference sequence). CDR3 DNA sequence: TGTGCCAGCAGTACCCGTTACACGAGCTCCTACAATGAGCAGTTCTTC. It translates to CASSTRYTSSYNEQFF.

This clonotype was counted a few times. The V and J genes are TRBV5-1 and TRBJ1-2, with 7 nucleotides matching TRBD1. Germline V CDR1 and CDR2: SGHRS, YFSETQ. Trimming at V came to 1 base and at J to 5 bases, leaving 5 bases not matched to a gene. The CDR3 is made up of 14 amino acids. The CDR3 DNA sequence: TGCGCCAGCAGCTTGACGGGACAGAGATATGGCTACACCTTC. This sequence encodes CASSLTGQRYGYTF.

This clonotype was seen ten or more times. This chain uses TRBV29-1 with TRBJ2-1, with TRBD1 identical over 8 bases. V shed 6 bases, J shed 9 bases, and the junction held 10 bases outside the gene matches. The length of the CDR3 is 13 residues. Germline assignment: CDR1 SQVTM and CDR2 ANQGSEA. The DNA for the CDR3 is TGCAGCGTAGAGCAGGGGGCGCGAGGTGAGCAGTTCTTC. It translates to CSVEQGARGEQFF.

V usage is TRBV5-1 and J usage is TRBJ2-2; no firm D call. Germline V gives CDR1 SGHRS, CDR2 YFSETQ. The V end lost 5 bases, the J end lost 7 bases, and 15 bases lay between the germline ends. The CDR3 is 14 amino acids. CDR3 nucleotides: TGCGCCAGCAGTTCGGCGCACTCTGGCGGGGAGCTGTTTTTT. It translates to CASSSAHSGGELFF.

The chain combines TRBV28 with TRBJ2-7, with unresolved D. Trimming removed 7 bases at V and 5 bases at J, with 12 bases between. The CDR3 is 12 residues long. Germline loops: CDR1 MDHEN, CDR2 SYDVKM. This CDR3 reads CASTKGLNEQYF. The CDR3 DNA is TGTGCCAGCACGAAGGGTTTGAACGAGCAGTACTTC.

The genes are TRBV29-1 and TRBJ2-7; D remains ambiguous. Per germline, CDR1 SQVTM and CDR2 ANQGSEA. V was clipped by 4 bases and J by 2 bases, with 9 bases between them. The CDR3 totals 12 residues. The CDR3 DNA is TGCAGCGTTGCCCCGACAACCTACGAGCAGTACTTC. Its translation: CSVAPTTYEQYF.

This clonotype has only a few counts. The rearrangement uses TRBV12-5 and TRBJ1-2; D gene uncertain. V shed 2 bases and J shed 2 bases, with 3 bases lying between them. There are 12 residues in the CDR3. Germline V gives CDR1 LGHNT, CDR2 FRNRAP. This CDR3 is CASGLNNYGYTF. The CDR3 coding sequence is TGTGCTAGTGGTTTGAACAACTATGGCTACACCTTC.

This clonotype was seen repeatedly, ten times or more. The J gene is TRBJ2-1, the V gene TRBV11-2, with 13 positions matching TRBD2. J was trimmed by 6 bases and V by 5 bases; bases with no gene match: 13. This CDR3 has 18 amino acids. Germline V gene sequence: CDR1 SGHAT, CDR2 FQNNGV. In DNA, the CDR3 is TGTGCCAGCAGCCTAGGGACTAGCGGGACAGGGTGGGGCAATGAGCAGTTCTTC. Its protein product is CASSLGTSGTGWGNEQFF. Full variable domain (outside the CDR3, taken from reference TRBV11-2 and TRBJ2-1): EAGVAQSPRYKIIEKRQSVAFWCNPISGHATLYWYQQILGQGPKLLIQFQNNGVVDDSQLPKDRFSAERLKGVDSTLKIQPAKLEDSAVYLCASSLGTSGTGWGNEQFFGPGTRLTVL.

This clonotype occurred a few times. J is TRBJ1-6 and V is TRBV28; 8 bases agree with TRBD1. The CDR3 length is 15 residues. Germline lookup yields CDR1 MDHEN and CDR2 SYDVKM. V trimming: 8 bases; J trimming: 7 bases; junction bases outside the gene matches: 10. CDR3 in amino acids: CASGPPTGGNSPLHF. CDR3 bases: TGTGCCAGCGGTCCCCCAACAGGGGGGAATTCACCCCTCCACTTT. Complete variable domain (other parts from reference TRBV28 and TRBJ1-6): DVKVTQSSRYLVKRTGEKVFLECVQDMDHENMFWYRQDPGLGLRLIYFSYDVKMKEKGDIPEGYSVSREKKERFSLILESASTNQTSMYLCASGPPTGGNSPLHFGNGTRLTVT.